Listed here are 19 T cell receptor beta chains from one sample, sequenced in a study of glioma-infiltrating T cells. Using RNA template, CDR3s of TCR alpha and beta were amplified with iRepertoire arm-PCR. MiXCR, applied by TCRdb to the multiplex PCR reads, yields one record per CDR3 protein. The sample shows around 130,000 distinct CDR3 sequences, about 25% of them seen only once. What was sequenced was glioma tissue, nonneoplastic brain tissue, or PBMCs (not recorded which). All receptors come from a human donor with low-grade glioma or glioblastoma, undergoing nonglioma brain surgery, or in good health (not recorded which).

The table lists this clonotype with a few counts. A read error may be the cause here, since a much bigger clone is one base away. This rearrangement joins TRBV6-2 or TRBV6-3 to TRBJ2-3, with 7 bases aligning to TRBD2. The germline V gene encodes CDR1 MNHEY and CDR2 SVGEGT. CDR3 size: 14 residues. The CDR3 reads CASFYGGSTGTQYF. DNA for the CDR3: TGTGCCAGCTTCTACGGGGGGTCCACAGGTACGCAGTATTTT.

The chain has TRBV20-1 and TRBJ1-1; the D is unclear. The CDR3 consists of 12 residues. Germline lookup yields CDR1 DFQATT and CDR2 SNEGSKA (reference sequence). V lost 5 bases and J 4 bases, leaving 11 bases between the germline ends. The chain's CDR3 is CSALRGGTEAFF. The CDR3 DNA follows: TGCAGTGCTCTTCGGGGAGGCACTGAAGCTTTCTTT.

There are a few counts of this clonotype. V gene TRBV6-1 combines with J gene TRBJ1-2, with a possible D match to TRBD1 (5 bases). This CDR3 is built from 13 residues. The V end was cut by 4 bases, the J end by 8 bases, with 14 bases between. Germline V CDR1 and CDR2: MNHNS, SASEGT. The CDR3 reads CASSGIWGEGYTF. The CDR3 nucleotides read TGTGCCAGCAGTGGAATTTGGGGGGAAGGCTACACCTTC.

This clonotype has ten or more counts. This rearrangement joins TRBV6-1 to TRBJ1-5; 9 bases line up with TRBD1. This CDR3 region has 15 residues. With V trimmed by 7 bases and J by 5 bases, 9 bases remained unmatched. Germline V gene data show CDR1 as MNHNS and CDR2 as SASEGT. Written as DNA, the CDR3 is TGTGCCAGCAACTTAAGGACAGGGGATGATCAGCCCCAGCATTTT. Its protein is CASNLRTGDDQPQHF.

V gene TRBV7-2 combines with J gene TRBJ1-2; TRBD1 is a possible D gene (6 bases). The CDR3 runs 16 residues. Germline CDR1 reads SGHTA; CDR2 reads FQGNSA. Trimming pared 5 bases from V and 3 bases from J, leaving 19 bases between. The CDR3 here is CASSRQAVPGDYGYTF. CDR3 sequence (DNA): TGTGCCAGCAGCCGACAGGCCGTACCCGGGGACTATGGCTACACCTTC.

This clonotype was counted many times. One junction end does not reproduce the germline sequence, and a read error may be involved. The CDR3 spells CASSLAGGTEAFF. Here the CDR3 DNA reads TGTGCCAGCAGTTTAGCAGGGGGAACTGAAGCTTTCTTT. J is TRBJ1-1 and V is TRBV11-2, with 7 nucleotides matching TRBD1. Per the germline V gene, CDR1 is SGHAT and CDR2 is FQNNGV. This CDR3 has 13 residues.

This clonotype was picked up one time. Just one base apart from a much larger clone, this may be a read error. The rearrangement uses TRBV6-1 and TRBJ2-1; maybe TRBD1 (5 bases). CDR3 length equals 14 residues. Between the trimmed V and J ends, which lost 6 bases and 6 bases, there was a span of 15 bases. The germline CDR1 and CDR2 sequences are MNHNS and SASEGT. This CDR3 is CASRRTRVGNEQFF. CDR3 nucleotide sequence: TGTGCCAGCAGGCGGACAAGGGTCGGCAATGAGCAGTTCTTC.

This clonotype has ten or more counts. The chain recombines TRBV4-1 with TRBJ1-5, with D hard to call. This CDR3 spans 13 amino acids. Trimming left V 0 bases short and J 3 bases short, with 3 bases between. CDR1 is MGHRA and CDR2 is YSYEKL in the germline V gene. CDR3 sequence reads: CASSQDTNQPQHF. Here the CDR3 DNA reads TGCGCCAGCAGCCAAGATACCAATCAGCCCCAGCATTTT.

In its sample, this clonotype was seen a few times. The chain combines TRBV29-1 with TRBJ1-2; D call uncertain. The germline CDR1 and CDR2 sequences are SQVTM and ANQGSEA. This CDR3 region has 11 residues. Trimming removed 5 bases at V and 8 bases at J, with 12 bases between. CDR3 nucleotide sequence: TGCAGCGTTTTATGGTCCGACGGCTACACCTTC. This encodes CSVLWSDGYTF.

This clonotype was seen more than once but under ten times. The chain couples TRBV20-1 to TRBJ2-3, with TRBD2 as a possible D gene (5 bases). Per germline, CDR1 DFQATT and CDR2 SNEGSKA (reference sequence). The CDR3 totals 14 residues. The V end lost 1 base, the J end lost 3 bases, and 11 bases lay between the germline ends. CDR3 region: CSARGVTKTDTQYF. The CDR3 DNA reads as TGCAGTGCTAGAGGGGTGACTAAAACAGATACGCAGTATTTT.

The rearrangement joins TRBV4-1 to TRBJ1-1; possible D gene TRBD1, 6 bases. The V end was cut by 1 base, the J end by 4 bases, with 13 bases between. This CDR3 has 15 residues. Germline CDR1 and CDR2: MGHRA and YSYEKL. The chain's CDR3 is CASSQVGGGGTEAFF. DNA for the CDR3: TGCGCCAGCAGCCAAGTAGGGGGGGGCGGCACTGAAGCTTTCTTT.

This clonotype was seen many times. The rearrangement uses TRBV12-3 or TRBV12-4 and TRBJ1-1; 7 positions agree with TRBD1. CDR3 size: 13 residues. With 6 bases clipped from V and 4 bases from J, the junction kept 5 bases outside the gene matches. The CDR3 spells CASSPRQGTEAFF. CDR3 nucleotide sequence: TGTGCCAGCAGCCCCCGACAGGGCACTGAAGCTTTCTTT.

This clonotype was counted only a few times. The chain combines TRBV6-1 with TRBJ1-5, with D unresolved. V lost 2 bases to trimming and J lost 7 bases, with 15 bases between them. The CDR3 extends over 15 amino acids. CDR1 and CDR2 (germline): MNHNS, SASEGT. CDR3 amino acids: CASSESGPAPQPQHF. In DNA, the CDR3 is TGTGCCAGCAGTGAATCCGGGCCCGCCCCACAGCCCCAGCATTTT.

The table lists this clonotype with many counts. A clone one base away is much larger, so this may be a read error. V is TRBV6-1 and J is TRBJ1-1, with unresolved D. V was pared by 6 bases and J by 1 base, with 12 bases between. The germline CDR1 and CDR2 sequences are MNHNS and SASEGT. The CDR3 length is 14 residues. The DNA for the CDR3 is TGTGCCAGCAGCCGTGGGCGGCGGAACACTGAAGCTTTCTTT. It yields the protein CASSRGRRNTEAFF.

This clonotype was picked up a small number of times. The rearrangement uses TRBV6-6 and TRBJ2-1, with D possibly called TRBD1 or TRBD2 (5 bases each). CDR3 length: 17 amino acids. V was trimmed by 0 bases and J by 2 bases, leaving 14 bases between them. Germline assignment: CDR1 MNHNY and CDR2 SVGAGI (reference sequence). CDR3 DNA: TGTGCCAGCAGTTACTCCCCGGGACCGAGGCCCTACAATGAGCAGTTCTTC. It codes for CASSYSPGPRPYNEQFF.

This clonotype was picked up a small number of times. The V and J genes are TRBV4-2 and TRBJ2-3; D remains ambiguous. The V end was cut by 0 bases, the J end by 0 bases, with 13 bases between. The CDR3 consists of 17 residues. CDR1 is LGHNA and CDR2 is YNFKEQ in the germline V gene. The CDR3 coding sequence is TGTGCCAGCAGCCAAGAGCCAGGCCTTTCAAGCACAGATACGCAGTATTTT. Translation gives CASSQEPGLSSTDTQYF.

This clonotype turned up a few times. This chain links TRBV27 with TRBJ2-5, with TRBD2 matching over 9 bases. J lost 1 base, V lost 4 bases, and 7 bases had no gene match. This CDR3 comprises 16 residues. Germline CDR1 and CDR2: MNHEY and SMNVEV (reference sequence). The CDR3 coding sequence is TGTGCCAGCAGTTCGACTAGCGGCGGTATCCAAGAGACCCAGTACTTC. Translating it yields CASSSTSGGIQETQYF.

Concerning this clonotype itself: A much larger clone lies one base from this, so it may be a read error. The rearrangement links TRBV20-1 to TRBJ2-2, with TRBD1 as a possible D gene (6 bases). The CDR3 is 16 amino acids. CDR1 DFQATT and CDR2 SNEGSKA come from the germline V gene (reference sequence). The CDR3: CSARLTGTPNAGELFF. The CDR3 DNA sequence: TGCAGTGCTAGACTCACCGGGACACCGAACGCCGGGGAGCTGTTTTTT.

Only a few counts were recorded for this clonotype. The chain employs TRBV2 and TRBJ2-7, with unresolved D. The CDR3 extends over 12 amino acids. Germline CDR1 reads SNHLY; CDR2 reads FYNNEI. V lost 6 bases to trimming and J lost 5 bases, with 11 bases between them. The CDR3 DNA follows: TGTGCCAGCAGAAAGGGCCGGCACGAGCAGTACGTC. This encodes CASRKGRHEQYV.